Below, one TCR beta chain is given with its context. The antigen is unknown. The data were taken from a study of cytomegalovirus exposure and HLA in healthy donors. Whole-study findings and limits: The classifier, whose performance was assessed in both the original and validation cohorts, reportedly diagnosed cytomegalovirus status with high specificity and sensitivity. The TCR clusters that emerged in the first cohort tended, a later analysis found, to co-occur in the 120 or so validation repertoires. A few CMV-associated chains were confirmed in vitro to be specific for CMV antigens.

The protocol was immunoSEQ multiplex PCR, while the TCRdb copy is restricted to in-frame clones and leaves out a portion. The sample has approximately 100,000 clones, 87% seen once. The length of the CDR3 is 15 residues. Germline CDR1 MGHRA, CDR2 YSYEKL. The V end was cut by 0 bases, the J end by 8 bases, with 16 bases between. The material sequenced was PBMCs. The gene calls are TRBV4-1 and TRBJ1-2, with a possible D match to TRBD1 (6 bases). The receptor was isolated from a woman in her thirties in good health and CMV-seronegative. CDR3 sequence: CASSQDWGPNSGYTF. The CDR3 nucleotides are TGCGCCAGCAGCCAAGATTGGGGGCCTAATAGCGGCTACACCTTC.